The 20 T cell receptor beta chains below come from one sample, sequenced in a study of shared clonotypes between healthy human individuals. TCRdb keeps only in-frame clones here, not all; method: immunoSEQ multiplex PCR. This sample yields roughly 170,000 clones, of which approximately 61% are seen a single time; around 9.3% belongs to the top ten. Sequenced: memory CD4+ T cells sorted from blood. Subset given: CD45RA-negative fraction. The origin of the receptors is a man in his thirties or forties in good health.

The V call is TRBV7-8, the J call TRBJ1-2; TRBD1 might be the D (5 bases). CDR1 and CDR2 (germline): SGHVS, FQNEAQ. This CDR3 spans 13 amino acids. Between the trimmed V and J ends, which lost 3 bases and 6 bases, there was a span of 11 bases. The CDR3 protein is CASSFGAVDGYTF. The CDR3 region has the DNA TGTGCCAGCAGCTTTGGGGCGGTAGATGGCTACACCTTC.

This clone showed up just once. The chain joins TRBV2 to TRBJ1-3; D unresolved. The germline gives CDR1 SNHLY, CDR2 FYNNEI. Trimming took 5 bases from V and 1 from J, leaving 9 bases between them. This CDR3 spans 14 amino acids. CDR3 nucleotides: TGTGCCAGCAGTAAGGACGGATCTGGAAACACCATATATTTT. Translated: CASSKDGSGNTIYF.

Turning to this clone: The junction departs from germline at one end; a sequencing error may be responsible. The chain couples TRBV7-7 to TRBJ2-1; 11 nucleotides align to TRBD1. The CDR3 consists of 14 residues. Germline CDR1 is SSHAT and CDR2 is FNYEAQ (reference sequence). This CDR3 reads CASSLGTGGNEQFF. The CDR3 DNA reads as TGTGCTAGCAGCTTAGGGACAGGGGGCAATGAGCAGTTCTTC.

The chain employs TRBV5-5 and TRBJ2-7; 8 nucleotides match TRBD1. Germline lookup yields CDR1 SGHKS and CDR2 YYEKEE (reference sequence). V lost 0 bases and J lost 3; bases outside the gene matches: 5. The CDR3 runs to 15 residues. The CDR3 spells CASSLVPGGNYEQYF. The CDR3, as DNA: TGTGCCAGCAGCTTGGTCCCAGGGGGCAACTACGAGCAGTACTTC. Complete variable domain (other parts from reference TRBV5-5 and TRBJ2-7): DAGVTQSPTHLIKTRGQQVTLRCSPISGHKSVSWYQQVLGQGPQFIFQYYEKEERGRGNFPDRFSARQFPNYSSELNVNALLLGDSALYLCASSLVPGGNYEQYFGPGTRLTVT.

In DNA form, the CDR3 reads TGTGCCAGCAGCTTCGGAACTGTCACGGCACTCTGGAGCACAGATACGCAGTATTTT. Amino acids: CASSFGTVTALWSTDTQYF. This chain uses TRBV5-5 with TRBJ2-3; no firm D call. The CDR3 covers 19 residues. The germline CDR1 and CDR2 sequences are SGHKS and YYEKEE (reference sequence). V lost 2 bases, J lost 0 bases, and 22 bases lay in between.

Concerning this clone itself: The sample contains more than one DNA sequence encoding this CDR3. V usage is TRBV14 and J usage is TRBJ1-1, with unresolved D. Per the germline V gene, CDR1 is SGHDN and CDR2 is FVKESK. The CDR3 has 14 residues. Trimming took 0 bases from V and 2 from J, leaving 7 bases between them. This chain's CDR3 is CASSQDSGNTEAFF. The CDR3 DNA reads TGTGCCAGCAGCCAAGATTCGGGTAACACTGAAGCTTTCTTT. Variable domain in full (rest from reference TRBV14 and TRBJ1-1): EAGVTQFPSHSVIEKGQTVTLRCDPISGHDNLYWYRRVMGKEIKFLLHFVKESKQDESGMPNNRFLAERTGGTYSTLKVQPAELEDSGVYFCASSQDSGNTEAFFGQGTRLTVV.

Concerning this clone: With only one base between it and a far larger clone, this is likely a read error. The same CDR3 arises from other DNA sequences in this sample as well. The V gene is TRBV11-2, the J gene TRBJ2-7; D unresolved. Germline V gives CDR1 SGHAT, CDR2 FQNNGV. The CDR3 is 13 amino acids. V was trimmed by 0 bases and J by 4 bases, leaving 7 bases between them. This chain's CDR3 is CASSLEAEYEQYF. Here the CDR3 DNA reads TGTGCCAGCAGCTTAGAGGCGGAATACGAGCAGTACTTC.

There are a few counts of this clone. The gene calls are TRBV10-2 and TRBJ2-1; 7 nucleotides line up with TRBD2. The V gene's germline CDR1 is WSHSY and CDR2 SAAADI. J gave up 2 bases and V 4 bases, and 5 bases lay outside the gene matches. CDR3 length: 15 amino acids. The CDR3 DNA reads TGCGCCAGCAGTGGTCAGCGGGGAACCTACAATGAGCAGTTCTTC. Its protein is CASSGQRGTYNEQFF.

This chain joins TRBV7-9 and TRBJ2-1; TRBD2 agrees at 11 bases. The J segment lost 9 bases and the V segment lost 5 bases, leaving 6 bases of the junction unmatched. Germline loops: CDR1 SEHNR, CDR2 FQNEAQ (reference sequence). This CDR3 is built from 14 residues. CDR3 sequence reads: CASSTSGSSSEQFF. CDR3 nucleotide sequence: TGTGCCAGCAGCACTAGCGGGAGTTCTAGTGAGCAGTTCTTC.

As DNA, the CDR3 is TGTGCCAGCAGGGTAGCAGAGACCCAGTACTTC. It yields the protein CASRVAETQYF. This chain joins TRBV28 and TRBJ2-5, with no clear D. CDR3 length: 11 amino acids. CDR1 and CDR2 from the germline V gene are MDHEN and SYDVKM. V was trimmed by 6 bases and J by 4 bases, leaving 6 bases between them.

The rearrangement joins TRBV5-4 to TRBJ2-7; D is uncertain. Germline assignment: CDR1 SGHNT and CDR2 YYREEE (reference sequence). The length of the CDR3 is 14 residues. Trimming pared 0 bases from V and 0 bases from J, leaving 7 bases between. The CDR3 loop reads CASSLAGSSYEQYF. The CDR3 coding sequence is TGTGCCAGCAGCTTGGCCGGCAGCTCCTACGAGCAGTACTTC.

The chain combines TRBV5-1 with TRBJ2-2, with a tentative D call TRBD2 (6 bases). The CDR3 has 15 residues. The V gene lost 6 bases and the J gene lost 5 bases, with 17 bases spanning the gap. Germline assignment: CDR1 SGHRS and CDR2 YFSETQ. Here the CDR3 DNA reads TGCGCCAGCACCGAGTCGGCGGGAAGGACCGGGGAGCTGTTTTTT. Its protein is CASTESAGRTGELFF.

In DNA form, the CDR3 reads TGTGCCAGCAGGCCAGGGACAGTCTATGGCTACACCTTC. This encodes CASRPGTVYGYTF. The chain carries TRBV28 and TRBJ1-2; TRBD1 agrees at 7 bases. The CDR3 is made up of 13 amino acids. After removal of 6 bases from V and 4 bases from J, the junction contained 5 bases not matched to a gene. Germline assignment: CDR1 MDHEN and CDR2 SYDVKM.

This clone was seen once. Sequence at one end of the junction differs from germline and may be a read error. This chain links TRBV30 with TRBJ1-5; 8 nucleotides align to TRBD1. This CDR3 has 14 amino acids. CDR1 is GTSNPN and CDR2 is SVGIG in the germline V gene (reference sequence). CDR3 coding DNA: TGTGCCTGGAGCACCAGGGGGCGCAAGCAGCCCCAGCATTTT. Translated, it gives CAWSTRGRKQPQHF.

The chain employs TRBV11-2 and TRBJ1-4; possibly TRBD1 for D (5 bases). Germline V CDR1 and CDR2: SGHAT, FQNNGV. The CDR3 loop spans 15 amino acids. Trimming stripped 0 bases from V and 4 bases from J, with 9 bases between. The CDR3 DNA follows: TGTGCCAGCAGCTTAGACAGGGCCTTTAATGAAAAACTGTTTTTT. This translates into CASSLDRAFNEKLFF.

V and J are TRBV2 and TRBJ2-7, with D uncertain. V was shortened by 4 bases and J by 6 bases, with 10 bases between the two germline ends. CDR1 is SNHLY, CDR2 FYNNEI, per germline. This CDR3 region has 12 residues. The CDR3 DNA reads as TGTGCCAGCAGTGGGTCAGGCCCCGAGCAGTACTTC. It codes for CASSGSGPEQYF.

The gene calls are TRBV19 and TRBJ2-2; 9 bases map to TRBD1. The CDR3 has 18 amino acids. Germline V lookup: CDR1 LNHDA, CDR2 SQIVND (reference sequence). Losses at the gene ends were 3 bases for V and 4 bases for J; bases not matched to a gene: 12. The CDR3 DNA is TGTGCCAGTAGTATTTCCCCTTACCGGGACAGGGTCACCGGGGAGCTGTTTTTT. This translates into CASSISPYRDRVTGELFF. Full variable domain (rest looked up from reference TRBV19 and TRBJ2-2): DGGITQSPKYLFRKEGQNVTLSCEQNLNHDAMYWYRQDPGQGLRLIYYSQIVNDFQKGDIAEGYSVSREKKESFPLTVTSAQKNPTAFYLCASSISPYRDRVTGELFFGEGSRLTVL.

This chain uses TRBV15 with TRBJ2-7, with 8 bases that match TRBD2. Germline loops: CDR1 LNHNV, CDR2 YYDKDF (reference sequence). V was pared by 0 bases and J by 5 bases, with 21 bases of the junction left unmatched. The CDR3 length is 20 residues. The DNA of the CDR3 is TGTGCCACCAGCAGAGAAGCGCTTCGATCCGGACAGCGGGAGTTCGACGAGCAGTACTTC. This codes for CATSREALRSGQREFDEQYF.

The chain combines TRBV19 with TRBJ2-1; D is perhaps TRBD2 (5 bases). Germline CDR1 LNHDA, CDR2 SQIVND (reference sequence). The germline V and J ends were trimmed by 3 bases and 0 bases, with 12 bases remaining between them. CDR3 length: 16 amino acids. CDR3 bases: TGTGCCAGTAGTATCTCTGGGAGCTACTCCTACAATGAGCAGTTCTTC. Translating gives CASSISGSYSYNEQFF.

This clone has just a few counts. This rearrangement joins TRBV27 to TRBJ1-2; D ambiguous. There are 15 residues in the CDR3. V was shortened by 0 bases and J by 4 bases, with 12 bases between the two germline ends. Per germline, CDR1 MNHEY and CDR2 SMNVEV (reference sequence). CDR3 sequence: CASSLSFAGSYGYTF. CDR3 coding DNA: TGTGCCAGCAGTTTATCGTTTGCGGGTTCCTATGGCTACACCTTC.